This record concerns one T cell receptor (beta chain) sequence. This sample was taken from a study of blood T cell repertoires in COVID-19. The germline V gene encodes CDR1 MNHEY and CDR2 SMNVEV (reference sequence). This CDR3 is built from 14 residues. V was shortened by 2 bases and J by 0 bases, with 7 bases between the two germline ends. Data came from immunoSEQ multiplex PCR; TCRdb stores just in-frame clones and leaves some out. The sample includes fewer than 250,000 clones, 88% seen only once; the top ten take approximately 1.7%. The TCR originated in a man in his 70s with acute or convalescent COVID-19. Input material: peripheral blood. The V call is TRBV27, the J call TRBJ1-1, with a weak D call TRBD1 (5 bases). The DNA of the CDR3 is TGTGCCAGCAGTTTAAGGGGAATGAACACTGAAGCTTTCTTT. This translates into CASSLRGMNTEAFF.